This T cell receptor beta chain derives from a study of T cells in Graves' hyperthyroidism and ophthalmopathy. Germline V gives CDR1 DFQATT, CDR2 SNEGSKA (reference sequence). The CDR3 is made up of 14 amino acids. Trimming shortened V by 4 bases and J by 2 bases, and 15 bases separated the two germline ends. Amplification yielded TCR beta CDR3 regions, with RNA transcripts as the source. Using the HTBI primer set, a first-round RT-PCR was run on the TCR CDR3. One entry per CDR3 protein, called by TCRdb with MiXCR from the multiplex PCR reads. The sample lists 500,000 to 700,000 distinct CDR3 sequences, around 17% occurring once. Each diagnosis was grounded in clinical symptoms, serum thyroxine and TRAb, thyroid ultrasound, and orbital computed tomography.

The rearrangement links TRBV20-1 to TRBJ2-7, with D perhaps TRBD1 (7 bases). Sequencing input: blood. The sequence was obtained from a woman younger than 30 with Graves' hyperthyroidism. The CDR3 bases are TGCAGTGCTATTAACAGGGGAGGTCCCTACGAGCAGTACTTC. Translated: CSAINRGGPYEQYF.